This TCR beta chain was captured by sequencing in a study of CD8 T cells in Susac syndrome. The RNA input was about 0.45 to 1 ug, and it was reverse transcribed with random hexamers. Amplification of TCR beta CDR3 used immunoSEQ multiplex PCR across 54 Vbeta and 13 Jbeta. From the immunoSEQ multiplex PCR reads, TCRdb called clonotypes with MiXCR, one entry per CDR3 protein. The sample lists some 130,000 distinct CDR3 sequences, approximately 94% seen once, with about 0.12% in the top ten. General study points: As the study acknowledged, the number of individuals in its TCR sequencing and HLA analysis was relatively small.

Trimming removed 4 bases from V and 1 base from J, with 13 bases in between. Germline CDR1 and CDR2: SGDLS and YYNGEE. The CDR3 covers 15 residues. TCR beta sequencing was performed on blood CD8+ and CD4+ T cells. Negative isolation yielded the CD8+ and CD4+ T cells, while FACS enriched the TEMRA cells. Remarks on this clonotype: As yet, its antigen is unknown.

The chain recombines TRBV9 with TRBJ2-3; D uncertain. Sequencing was carried out using CD4+ T cells from PBMCs. The source is a human donor with multiple sclerosis. The CDR3 region is CASSPGLDRTDTQYF. Written as DNA, the CDR3 is TGTGCCAGCAGCCCAGGCTTGGACCGCACAGATACGCAGTATTTT.